This TCR beta chain was sequenced in a study of blood T cell repertoires in COVID-19. About the study: Sources were T cells, B-cell-depleted T cells, or PBMCs; the material itself was cDNA or gDNA.

Using immunoSEQ multiplex PCR, the repertoire was profiled, and TCRdb retains in-frame clones only, with some absent. The sample has 250,000 to 350,000 clones, 75% to 90% seen once; the top ten hold approximately 0.94%. J was trimmed by 5 bases and V by 1 base; bases with no gene match: 11. The germline V gene has CDR1 SGHAT and CDR2 FQNNGV. The CDR3 has 18 residues. This clone was recorded once. The sequenced sample was peripheral blood. The source is a woman between 35 and 50 years old who had recovered from COVID-19. The V gene is TRBV11-2, the J gene TRBJ2-5; 12 bases align to TRBD2. In DNA, the CDR3 is TGTGCCAGCAGCTTAGCTCTAGCGGGAGGGCCTGGAGGGGAGACCCAGTACTTC. It encodes CASSLALAGGPGGETQYF.